These T cell receptor beta chains were read from a single sample in a study of T cells in Graves' hyperthyroidism and ophthalmopathy. TCRdb re-called the multiplex PCR reads with MiXCR, one entry per CDR3 protein. The repertoire holds about 360,000 distinct CDR3 sequences, with approximately 13% as singletons. The specimen sequenced was blood. Source of these receptors: a woman under 30 with Graves' hyperthyroidism. CDR3s leave out the opening cysteine and the closing phenylalanine or tryptophan. Clone size is stated in some rows and not others, as once, few, many or a class when expanded.

size,J,V,CDR3
many,TRBJ2-3,TRBV18,ASSRINSGRSTDTQY
many,TRBJ2-1,TRBV28,ASSTSLSRYNEQF
NA,TRBJ2-5,TRBV7-9,ASSGGLAGEETQY
many,TRBJ2-7,TRBV7-9,ASSLGGGVVSSYEQY
many,TRBJ1-5,TRBV4-2,ASSQDRQLNQPQH
many,TRBJ1-3,TRBV11-3,ASSCSGTGLDGNTIY
NA,TRBJ2-7,TRBV5-6,ASSYDGGGGYEQY
NA,TRBJ1-2,TRBV5-1,ASSNTGLFRNFIYGYT
many,TRBJ2-7,TRBV20-1,SGTGTGSTYEQY
NA,TRBJ1-2,TRBV20-1,GGGGTRTNYGYT
few,TRBJ1-6,TRBV7-2,ASSMAGGTYNSPLH
many,TRBJ2-5,TRBV3-1,ASSPIHRLAGEQETQY
many,TRBJ2-1,TRBV20-1,SAKPGLLLYNEQF
many,TRBJ1-2,TRBV28,ASGFDRTDYGYT
NA,TRBJ2-7,TRBV19,VSSFGQGASSTYEQY
many,TRBJ2-3,TRBV20-1,SAWTSGGGTDTQY
many,TRBJ1-2,TRBV14,ASSPGRTQMGYT
many,TRBJ2-1,TRBV28,ASSPQRGVYNEQF
many,TRBJ1-2,TRBV6-1,ASILARGDISGYT
many,TRBJ1-2,TRBV6-2/TRBV6-3,ASSNHGINYGYT
many,TRBJ2-3,TRBV7-2,ASSSRTSGRRADTQY
NA,TRBJ1-2,TRBV2,ASSAPGGTRGYT
many,TRBJ1-2,TRBV6-1,ASSDPGQFYGYT
NA,TRBJ1-4,TRBV4-2,ASSQDNWWVLATNEKLF
many,TRBJ1-5,TRBV12-3/TRBV12-4,ASSLAWGVNQPQH
many,TRBJ2-3,TRBV11-2,ASSHFFTGTGATDTQY
many,TRBJ1-2,TRBV29-1,SVVSRQSYGYT
many,TRBJ2-6,TRBV20-1,SAKVRDPVAGANVLT
few,TRBJ1-1,TRBV28,ASRDRTGMNTEAF
many,TRBJ2-1,TRBV5-1,ASSPPGQGLNEQF
many,TRBJ2-2,TRBV2,ASSDLSGELF
many,TRBJ2-3,TRBV7-8,ASSLGVGVADTQY
many,TRBJ2-1,TRBV9,ASSVGSGAPNEQF
many,TRBJ1-4,TRBV10-3,AISESVKTEKLF
many,TRBJ2-7,TRBV2,ASSRPSSSYEQY
many,TRBJ2-1,TRBV7-2,ASSLMGAGYNEQF
few,TRBJ2-7,TRBV5-6,ASSFLGTGGSYEQY